Listed below are T cell receptor beta chains from one sample, sequenced in a study of CD8+CD57+ T cells in acquired aplastic anemia. TCRdb processed the reads anew with MiXCR; each CDR3 protein has one entry. In the table there are under 200,000 distinct CDR3 sequences, around half of which are singletons. Sequencing used sorted CD4+, CD8+, or CD8+CD57+ T cells (not recorded which) from PBMCs. Every receptor here comes from a human donor with aplastic anemia. The CDR3 runs from the conserved cysteine through the conserved F or W. D genes are given only for firm matches. The size entry is marked missing in some rows and otherwise reads once, few, many or a size class.

D gene,J gene,V gene,clone size,CDR3 protein,CDR3 DNA
-,TRBJ1-1,TRBV5-4,-,CASSWGGITDLTGAFF,TGTGCCAGCAGCTGGGGGGGGATCACAGACCTCACTGGAGCTTTCTTT
-,TRBJ1-2,TRBV7-8,many,CASSLNHQGAYGYTF,TGTGCCAGCAGCTTAAACCACCAAGGGGCCTATGGCTACACCTTC
TRBD2,TRBJ2-5,TRBV6-1,-,CASSRTSGRGETQYF,TGTGCCAGCAGCCGGACTAGCGGGAGAGGGGAGACCCAGTACTTC
-,TRBJ1-5,TRBV19,few,CASTKVGHNQPQHF,TGTGCCAGTACCAAGGTTGGTCACAATCAGCCCCAGCATTTT
-,TRBJ2-7,TRBV7-2,-,CASSSDGRLSYEQYF,TGTGCCAGCAGCTCGGACGGAAGACTCTCCTACGAGCAGTACTTC
TRBD1,TRBJ1-1,TRBV10-3,-,CAIAGQGTNTEAFF,TGTGCCATCGCGGGACAGGGGACGAACACTGAAGCTTTCTTT
TRBD1,TRBJ1-2,TRBV9,-,CASSPLLDRGYGYTF,TGTGCCAGCAGCCCTCTACTGGACAGGGGCTATGGCTACACCTTC
-,TRBJ1-6,TRBV14,many,CASSQGSGEESPLHF,TGTGCCAGCAGCCAAGGATCAGGGGAGGAATCACCCCTCCACTTT
TRBD2,TRBJ2-3,TRBV29-1,many,CSVDAGGGTDTQYF,TGCAGCGTTGACGCGGGAGGGGGCACAGATACGCAGTATTTT
-,TRBJ2-3,TRBV12-3/TRBV12-4,many,CASSLLLKDTQYF,TGTGCCAGCAGTTTATTACTGAAGGATACGCAGTATTTT
-,TRBJ2-3,TRBV5-6,many,CASSFDDTQYF,TGTGCCAGCAGTTTTGACGATACGCAGTATTTT
-,TRBJ1-1,TRBV11-3,-,CASSPRVGDGAFF,TGTGCCAGCAGCCCCCGGGTGGGGGACGGAGCTTTCTTT
-,TRBJ1-1,TRBV15,-,CATSSPDMGRNTEAFF,TGTGCCACCAGCAGCCCGGACATGGGGAGGAACACTGAAGCTTTCTTT
-,TRBJ2-7,TRBV10-1,-,CAVSPRWYEQYF,TGCGCCGTTTCCCCGCGTTGGTACGAGCAGTACTTC
-,TRBJ1-5,TRBV25-1,many,CASSDGPSSPNQPQHF,TGTGCCAGCAGTGATGGGCCGTCCTCTCCCAATCAGCCCCAGCATTTT
-,TRBJ2-3,TRBV11-2,many,CASSPGGGVDTQYF,TGTGCCAGCAGCCCCGGGGGAGGTGTCGATACGCAGTATTTT
-,TRBJ1-1,TRBV19,-,CASSQQPRSEAFF,TGTGCCAGCAGCCAACAACCCCGCTCTGAAGCTTTCTTT
-,TRBJ1-5,TRBV6-1,many,CASILDPNQPQHF,TGTGCCAGCATCCTAGATCCGAATCAGCCCCAGCATTTT
TRBD2,TRBJ2-5,TRBV5-8,many,CASSLTSGDQETQYF,TGTGCCAGCAGCTTGACTAGCGGAGACCAAGAGACCCAGTACTTC
-,TRBJ1-3,TRBV18,-,CASSPGTVSGNTIYF,TGTGCCAGCTCACCGGGGACTGTCTCTGGAAACACCATATATTTT
TRBD1,TRBJ2-1,TRBV27,few,CASTSGGTYNEQFF,TGTGCCAGCACCTCAGGGGGTACATACAATGAGCAGTTCTTC
-,TRBJ1-3,TRBV24-1,once,CATSERNTIYF,TGTGCCACCAGTGAACGAAACACCATATATTTT
-,TRBJ2-7,TRBV7-2,many,CASSSGSGLTYEQYF,TGTGCCAGCAGCTCCGGATCGGGACTCACCTACGAGCAGTACTTC
-,TRBJ2-2,TRBV20-1,-,CSAGELFF,TGCAGTGCAGGGGAGCTGTTTTTT
TRBD1,TRBJ2-7,TRBV29-1,-,CSVAGQGAPYEQYF,TGCAGCGTTGCGGGACAGGGAGCCCCCTACGAGCAGTACTTC
TRBD2,TRBJ2-1,TRBV19,many,CASSTRAGGVYNEQFF,TGTGCCAGTAGCACTCGAGCGGGAGGGGTCTACAATGAGCAGTTCTTC
-,TRBJ2-5,TRBV28,few,CASTPHKARETQYF,TGTGCCAGCACCCCCCATAAGGCTCGAGAGACCCAGTACTTC
-,TRBJ2-7,TRBV15,few,CATSGTSYEQYF,TGTGCCACCAGCGGGACCAGCTACGAGCAGTACTTC
-,TRBJ1-6,TRBV10-2,few,CASGSPLHF,TGCGCCAGCGGTTCACCCCTCCACTTT
TRBD2,TRBJ2-1,TRBV19,many,CASKGLAGERPNEQFF,TGTGCCAGTAAGGGACTAGCGGGAGAGCGACCCAATGAGCAGTTCTTC
-,TRBJ2-5,TRBV30,-,CAWSVSAGARETQYF,TGTGCCTGGAGTGTATCGGCAGGGGCCCGAGAGACCCAGTACTTC
-,TRBJ2-1,TRBV2,-,CASSVGPGSSYNEQFF,TGTGCCAGCAGTGTTGGTCCGGGTAGCTCCTACAATGAGCAGTTCTTC
TRBD2,TRBJ2-7,TRBV20-1,many,CSARAASGFSYEQYF,TGCAGTGCTAGAGCTGCTAGCGGATTCTCCTACGAGCAGTACTTC
-,TRBJ2-7,TRBV6-1,many,CASSPPGIIHEQYF,TGTGCCAGCAGCCCCCCGGGGATCATCCACGAGCAGTACTTC
-,TRBJ2-7,TRBV6-1,few,CASSEAHGSASYEQYF,TGTGCCAGCAGTGAAGCTCACGGGAGCGCCTCCTACGAGCAGTACTTC
-,TRBJ2-7,TRBV18,few,CASSPNQFYEQYF,TGTGCCAGCTCACCGAATCAATTCTACGAGCAGTACTTC
-,TRBJ2-1,TRBV15,once,CATSRTPGRDSLNEQFF,TGTGCCACCAGCAGAACGCCCGGGAGGGACAGTCTCAATGAGCAGTTCTTC
-,TRBJ1-1,TRBV2,few,CATTLVENTEAFF,TGTGCCACCACCTTGGTGGAGAACACTGAAGCTTTCTTT
TRBD2,TRBJ2-1,TRBV20-1,many,CSARGTSGYNEQFF,TGCAGTGCTAGGGGGACTAGCGGTTACAATGAGCAGTTCTTC
-,TRBJ2-3,TRBV7-9,many,CASSLQGPTDTQYF,TGTGCCAGCAGCTTGCAGGGGCCTACAGATACGCAGTATTTT
-,TRBJ1-6,TRBV15,-,CATSRVRGDLPLHF,TGTGCCACCAGCAGAGTAAGGGGCGATTTGCCCCTCCACTTT
TRBD1,TRBJ1-2,TRBV5-1,-,CASSITGDGYTF,TGCGCCAGCAGCATAACAGGGGATGGCTACACCTTC
-,TRBJ1-2,TRBV15,-,CATSRAEGGTIGYTF,TGTGCCACCAGCAGAGCAGAGGGAGGGACCATAGGCTACACCTTC
-,TRBJ1-2,TRBV25-1,-,CASSVQGTYGYTF,TGTGCCAGCAGCGTACAGGGTACCTATGGCTACACCTTC
-,TRBJ1-4,TRBV29-1,-,CSVEGRGTDEKLFF,TGCAGCGTTGAAGGGCGGGGAACAGATGAAAAACTGTTTTTT
TRBD2,TRBJ2-5,TRBV20-1,-,CSASSPSGRGETQYF,TGCAGTGCGTCGAGTCCTAGCGGGAGAGGAGAGACCCAGTACTTC
-,TRBJ2-1,TRBV29-1,many,CSVPRTIPNEQFF,TGCAGCGTTCCAAGGACTATTCCAAACGAGCAGTTCTTC
TRBD2,TRBJ2-5,TRBV24-1,-,CATGPTSGGKETQYF,TGTGCCACCGGCCCTACTAGCGGGGGTAAAGAGACCCAGTACTTC
-,TRBJ2-7,TRBV18,many,CASSPGAGTYEQYF,TGTGCCAGCTCACCCGGGGCCGGAACCTACGAGCAGTACTTC
-,TRBJ2-2,TRBV20-1,many,CSARGSGAYTGELFF,TGCAGTGCTAGGGGTAGCGGAGCTTACACCGGGGAGCTGTTTTTT
-,TRBJ2-7,TRBV10-3,many,CAILSSSRARKGYEQYF,TGTGCCATCCTTTCTTCCTCCAGGGCTAGGAAGGGGTACGAGCAGTACTTC
-,TRBJ2-2,TRBV5-1,many,CASSLDNTGELFF,TGCGCCAGCAGCTTGGACAACACCGGGGAGCTGTTTTTT
-,TRBJ2-1,TRBV19,many,CASGRSEQFF,TGTGCCAGTGGGCGTTCTGAGCAGTTCTTC
TRBD1,TRBJ2-7,TRBV11-2,-,CASSLYLTGTATF,TGTGCCAGCAGCTTATACTTGACAGGGACAGCCACCTTC
TRBD1,TRBJ1-2,TRBV10-3,many,CAISESKGQGPNYGYTF,TGTGCCATCAGTGAGTCAAAGGGACAGGGGCCTAACTATGGCTACACCTTC
TRBD2,TRBJ2-1,TRBV10-3,-,CAISSSGSSNEQFF,TGTGCCATCTCCTCCAGCGGGAGTTCCAATGAGCAGTTCTTC
-,TRBJ2-5,TRBV15,-,CATSPDGVVVKTQYF,TGTGCCACCAGTCCAGACGGGGTGGTCGTGAAGACCCAGTACTTC